These 17 T cell receptor beta chains were all obtained from the same sample, sequenced in a study of T cells in localized non-small cell lung cancer. TCRdb's copy holds only in-frame clones and misses some; the assay was immunoSEQ multiplex PCR. This repertoire shows more than 30,000 clones, roughly 87% found once; its top ten account for 15% to 20%. The sequencing used peripheral blood mononuclear cells, collected before any cancer treatment. The receptors originated from a man between 40 and 69 years old with stage III lung adenocarcinoma.

The V call is TRBV15, the J call TRBJ2-6; TRBD2 is a possible D gene (5 bases). CDR3 length equals 15 residues. Germline CDR1 reads LNHNV; CDR2 reads YYDKDF (reference sequence). The germline V and J ends were trimmed by 5 bases and 2 bases, with 10 bases remaining between them. This CDR3 reads CATSGRGTGANVLTF. The CDR3 DNA reads TGTGCCACCAGCGGGAGAGGGACTGGGGCCAACGTCCTGACTTTC.

The CDR3 spells CASSLDRSTDTQYF. The CDR3 DNA is TGTGCCAGCAGCTTGGACCGGAGCACAGATACGCAGTATTTT. This chain uses TRBV5-8 with TRBJ2-3; no definite D call. CDR3 length: 14 residues. V was trimmed by 0 bases and J by 0 bases, leaving 5 bases between them. Germline lookup yields CDR1 SGHTS and CDR2 YDEGEE.

The gene calls are TRBV7-9 and TRBJ1-2, with a weak D call TRBD1 (6 bases). The CDR3 has 15 residues. The ends were cut back, 2 bases at V and 4 bases at J, with 14 bases in the middle. CDR1 SEHNR and CDR2 FQNEAQ come from the germline V gene (reference sequence). Written as DNA, the CDR3 is TGTGCCAGCAGCTTACAGGGGTCCCCGGGCTATGGCTACACCTTC. This gives the protein CASSLQGSPGYGYTF.

This rearrangement joins TRBV6-1 to TRBJ2-7, with 9 bases that match TRBD1. V lost 3 bases to trimming and J lost 10 bases; unmatched junction nucleotides: 10. Germline V gene sequence: CDR1 MNHNS, CDR2 SASEGT. The CDR3 totals 14 residues. Here the CDR3 reads CASSELQGAVRQYF. CDR3 in DNA: TGTGCCAGCAGTGAGTTACAGGGGGCTGTGAGACAGTACTTC.

V usage is TRBV6-5 and J usage is TRBJ2-7; TRBD2 matches 13 bases. This CDR3 contains 16 residues. From germline, CDR1 is MNHEY and CDR2 SVGAGI. Trimming cost V 4 bases and J 2 bases; bases outside gene matches: 5. The CDR3 sequence is CASSSPTSGRTYEQYF. The CDR3, as DNA: TGTGCCAGCAGTTCCCCGACTAGCGGGAGGACCTACGAGCAGTACTTC.

J is TRBJ2-1 and V is TRBV4-2; TRBD1 or TRBD2 may be the D gene (7 bases each). This CDR3 region has 15 residues. Germline-derived CDR1 and CDR2 are LGHNA and YNFKEQ. The V gene lost 0 bases and the J gene lost 10 bases, with 16 bases spanning the gap. The CDR3 here is CASSQDRGGLGEQFF. The CDR3 bases are TGTGCCAGCAGCCAAGACAGGGGGGGGCTTGGGGAGCAGTTCTTC.

V is TRBV6-5 and J is TRBJ1-6; no definite D call. Germline lookup yields CDR1 MNHEY and CDR2 SVGAGI. The CDR3 covers 12 residues. The V end was cut by 3 bases, the J end by 10 bases, with 7 bases between. The CDR3 DNA sequence: TGTGCCAGCAGTTATTCTGGGTCACCCCTCCACTTT. Its protein product is CASSYSGSPLHF.

This chain connects TRBV6-5 to TRBJ2-7, with 7 bases aligning to TRBD1. Germline CDR1 MNHEY, CDR2 SVGAGI. V gave up 6 bases and J gave up 1 base; unmatched junction bases: 6. The CDR3 spans 14 residues. The CDR3 loop reads CASRSGTASYEQYF. CDR3 nucleotide sequence: TGTGCCAGCAGATCCGGGACAGCTTCCTACGAGCAGTACTTC.

This chain links TRBV28 with TRBJ2-3, with D possibly matching TRBD2 (6 bases). The CDR3 is 15 amino acids. The V end was cut by 7 bases, the J end by 1 base, with 15 bases between. In germline, CDR1 is MDHEN, CDR2 SYDVKM. DNA for the CDR3: TGTGCCAGCATAGGGAGGCGGTCCCGCACAGATACGCAGTATTTT. Amino acid sequence: CASIGRRSRTDTQYF.

This clone was observed a few times. The rearrangement joins TRBV11-2 to TRBJ1-6; unclear D gene. Germline CDR1 is SGHAT and CDR2 is FQNNGV. V dropped 5 bases and J dropped 4 bases, with 12 bases sitting between them. The length of the CDR3 is 15 residues. The CDR3 coding sequence is TGTGCCAGCAGCCTCACCGGCAGGTATAATTCACCCCTCCACTTT. Its protein product is CASSLTGRYNSPLHF. The full variable domain, with the rest looked up from reference TRBV11-2 and TRBJ1-6, is EAGVAQSPRYKIIEKRQSVAFWCNPISGHATLYWYQQILGQGPKLLIQFQNNGVVDDSQLPKDRFSAERLKGVDSTLKIQPAKLEDSAVYLCASSLTGRYNSPLHFGNGTRLTVT.

The V gene is TRBV11-2, the J gene TRBJ2-3; a possible D gene is TRBD2 (6 bases). The germline V gene encodes CDR1 SGHAT and CDR2 FQNNGV. This CDR3 has 14 residues. The CDR3 reads CATGVAGSTDTQYF. The CDR3 DNA reads as TGTGCTACGGGGGTTGCGGGGTCCACAGATACGCAGTATTTT.

The chain combines TRBV7-3 with TRBJ2-1; D is perhaps TRBD1 or TRBD2 (5 bases each). Germline V CDR1 and CDR2: SGHTA, FQGTGA. This CDR3 has 15 residues. V was clipped by 4 bases and J by 6 bases, with 16 bases between them. CDR3 residues: CASSSLRGAFNEQFF. Written as DNA, the CDR3 is TGTGCCAGCAGCTCCCTGAGGGGAGCTTTCAATGAGCAGTTCTTC.

The genes are TRBV5-1 and TRBJ2-5; either TRBD1 or TRBD2 may fit D (5 bases each). In germline, CDR1 is SGHRS, CDR2 YFSETQ. V was shortened by 4 bases and J by 5 bases, with 12 bases between the two germline ends. The CDR3 is 13 residues long. CDR3 loop: CASSKLWGETQYF. CDR3 sequence (DNA): TGCGCCAGCAGCAAACTATGGGGGGAGACCCAGTACTTC.

This chain connects TRBV4-1 to TRBJ2-1, with 14 positions matching TRBD2. V was clipped by 2 bases and J by 8 bases; unmatched bases: 11. This CDR3 is built from 18 residues. Germline values: CDR1 MGHRA, CDR2 YSYEKL. The CDR3 is CASSQQMTSGGAGHEQFF. The CDR3 DNA is TGCGCCAGCAGCCAACAAATGACTAGCGGGGGGGCCGGACATGAGCAGTTCTTC.

The chain carries TRBV19 and TRBJ1-4, with no clear D. CDR3 length equals 14 residues. V was pared by 5 bases and J by 8 bases, with 15 bases between. Germline loops: CDR1 LNHDA, CDR2 SQIVND (reference sequence). The CDR3 spells CASSPPGQREKLFF. Here the CDR3 DNA reads TGTGCCAGTAGTCCCCCCGGGCAGCGGGAAAAACTGTTTTTT. The entire variable domain, with the rest obtained from reference TRBV19 and TRBJ1-4, is as follows: DGGITQSPKYLFRKEGQNVTLSCEQNLNHDAMYWYRQDPGQGLRLIYYSQIVNDFQKGDIAEGYSVSREKKESFPLTVTSAQKNPTAFYLCASSPPGQREKLFFGSGTQLSVL.

This CDR3 reads CASSLVPGTSYEQYF. In DNA, the CDR3 is TGTGCCAGCAGCTTGGTCCCGGGGACCTCCTACGAGCAGTACTTC. V and J are TRBV5-6 and TRBJ2-7; TRBD1 or TRBD2 may be the D gene (5 bases each). Between the trimmed V and J ends, which lost 0 bases and 0 bases, there was a span of 10 bases. The CDR3 has 15 residues. Germline V lookup: CDR1 SGHDT, CDR2 YYEEEE.

The chain is built from TRBV29-1 and TRBJ2-5; 11 bases agree with TRBD1. J was trimmed by 2 bases and V by 6 bases; bases with no gene match: 2. In germline, CDR1 is SQVTM, CDR2 ANQGSEA. The CDR3 length is 13 residues. CDR3: CSVDRGLQETQYF. The CDR3 bases are TGCAGCGTGGACAGGGGGCTTCAAGAGACCCAGTACTTC.